The next 32 T cell receptor beta chains were all read from a single sample in a study of cytomegalovirus exposure and HLA in healthy donors. Primers: 60 Vbeta forward and 13 Jbeta reverse. Measured with immunoSEQ multiplex PCR; TCRdb has only the in-frame clones, and not every one. The repertoire holds approximately 170,000 clones, with 85% as singletons. The sequencing sample was made of PBMCs. These TCRs come from a boy between 2 and 10 years old in good health and CMV-seronegative.

Only a few counts were recorded for this clone. The V and J genes are TRBV28 and TRBJ2-3; 13 bases map to TRBD2. Germline CDR1 and CDR2: MDHEN and SYDVKM. The CDR3 contains 20 residues. The ends lost 9 bases at V and 1 base at J; junction bases unmatched: 19. The CDR3 DNA sequence: TGTGCCAGTGGAGGACTAGCGGGAGTTTGGGTGAGTGGAGGCACAGATACGCAGTATTTT. Translating gives CASGGLAGVWVSGGTDTQYF.

There are a few counts of this clone. This chain connects TRBV6-1 to TRBJ2-2, with D hard to call. In germline, CDR1 is MNHNS, CDR2 SASEGT. The germline V and J ends were trimmed by 10 bases and 8 bases, with 11 bases remaining between them. The CDR3 consists of 11 residues. The CDR3 DNA reads as TGTGCCAACATGATCAGGGGGGAGCTGTTTTTT. Amino acids: CANMIRGELFF.

The J gene is TRBJ2-7, the V gene TRBV2, with 7 bases aligning to TRBD1. Germline V gene lookup returns CDR1 SNHLY and CDR2 FYNNEI. The CDR3 is made up of 14 amino acids. V shed 2 bases and J 4 bases; nucleotides not matched to a gene: 5. The CDR3 DNA follows: TGTGCCAGCAGTGAATTAGGCAGGGGGTACGAGCAGTACTTC. Protein: CASSELGRGYEQYF.

This clone was observed a few times. The chain has TRBV2 and TRBJ2-2; a possible D gene is TRBD1 (5 bases). Per the germline V gene, CDR1 is SNHLY and CDR2 is FYNNEI. Deletions cut 5 bases from V and 0 bases from J, with 10 bases between. The CDR3 extends over 15 amino acids. CDR3 in DNA: TGTGCCAGCAGTACTGACAGACCGAACACCGGGGAGCTGTTTTTT. Translation gives CASSTDRPNTGELFF.

This chain uses TRBV7-6 with TRBJ2-5; 11 bases map to TRBD2. V was clipped by 6 bases and J by 4 bases; unmatched bases: 7. The CDR3 extends over 15 amino acids. Germline V gene data show CDR1 as SGHVS and CDR2 as FNYEAQ. CDR3 nucleotide sequence: TGTGCCAGCAGACCCCTAGCGGGAGGAGGAGAGACCCAGTACTTC. Translating gives CASRPLAGGGETQYF.

The CDR3 region is CASSLEGAGEQYF. The DNA for the CDR3 is TGCGCCAGCAGCTTGGAAGGGGCGGGGGAGCAGTACTTC. The rearrangement joins TRBV5-1 to TRBJ2-7; D is perhaps TRBD2 (6 bases). Per the germline V gene, CDR1 is SGHRS and CDR2 is YFSETQ. This CDR3 is 13 amino acids long. The V end was cut by 0 bases, the J end by 7 bases, with 11 bases between.

This sequence joins TRBV7-2 and TRBJ1-2, with D unresolved. CDR1 SGHTA and CDR2 FQGNSA come from the germline V gene. The CDR3 consists of 13 residues. The ends were cut back, 2 bases at V and 5 bases at J, with 9 bases in the middle. CDR3 in DNA: TGTGCCAGCAGCTTACAGGAATTTTATGGCTACACCTTC. The encoded protein is CASSLQEFYGYTF.

This clone was found a few times. The V call is TRBV11-2, the J call TRBJ1-2; 8 bases match TRBD1. The germline V gene encodes CDR1 SGHAT and CDR2 FQNNGV. The CDR3 contains 15 residues. J lost 7 bases, V lost 4 bases, and 11 bases had no gene match. The CDR3 DNA reads TGTGCCAGCAGCTCCAGCAGGGGGCGGTTGGGTGGCTACACCTTC. It is translated as CASSSSRGRLGGYTF.

The chain couples TRBV6-1 to TRBJ2-3; D gene ambiguous. V was shortened by 1 base and J by 3 bases, with 8 bases between the two germline ends. The length of the CDR3 is 14 residues. Germline V gene data show CDR1 as MNHNS and CDR2 as SASEGT. CDR3 in amino acids: CASSEEVATDTQYF. In DNA form, the CDR3 reads TGTGCCAGCAGTGAAGAGGTAGCTACAGATACGCAGTATTTT.

The chain links TRBV27 to TRBJ1-3, with 8 bases matching TRBD1. Germline values: CDR1 MNHEY, CDR2 SMNVEV (reference sequence). J gave up 7 bases and V 3 bases, and 2 bases lay outside the gene matches. The CDR3 loop spans 13 amino acids. CDR3 protein: CASSFGQGNTIYF. The CDR3 nucleotides read TGTGCCAGCAGTTTCGGACAGGGCAACACCATATATTTT.

This CDR3 is CASSLWAAEPLSTNEKLFF. As DNA, the CDR3 is TGTGCCAGCAGCTTGTGGGCAGCAGAACCGCTTTCAACTAATGAAAAACTGTTTTTT. This chain uses TRBV5-6 with TRBJ1-4; D remains ambiguous. Deletions cut 1 base from V and 0 bases from J, with 19 bases between. CDR1 is SGHDT and CDR2 is YYEEEE in the germline V gene. The CDR3 is 19 residues long.

J is TRBJ1-2 and V is TRBV28; 11 bases agree with TRBD1. The J segment lost 6 bases and the V segment lost 5 bases, leaving 8 bases of the junction unmatched. The CDR3 spans 15 residues. The germline CDR1 and CDR2 sequences are MDHEN and SYDVKM. This CDR3 reads CASSPRTGGSDGYTF. CDR3 bases: TGTGCCAGCAGTCCCAGGACAGGGGGCAGTGATGGCTACACCTTC.

The chain is built from TRBV6-1 and TRBJ2-1; 12 nucleotides align to TRBD1. V was clipped by 7 bases and J by 7 bases; unmatched bases: 8. The CDR3 loop spans 15 amino acids. Per germline, CDR1 MNHNS and CDR2 SASEGT. This CDR3 is CASTEGTGGVNEQFF. In DNA form, the CDR3 reads TGTGCCAGCACCGAAGGGACAGGGGGCGTAAATGAGCAGTTCTTC.

V usage is TRBV6-4 and J usage is TRBJ1-1; 7 bases fit TRBD1. With V trimmed by 6 bases and J by 11 bases, 15 bases remained unmatched. The CDR3 spans 14 residues. Looked up from germline, CDR1 is MRHNA and CDR2 is SNTAGT. CDR3 nucleotide sequence: TGTGCCAGCAGCAGCGACAGGGTCGCCAAGCAGGCTTTCTTT. Translated: CASSSDRVAKQAFF.

This chain joins TRBV5-4 and TRBJ2-3, with 7 bases identical to TRBD1. CDR3 length equals 13 residues. The germline gives CDR1 SGHNT, CDR2 YYREEE (reference sequence). After removal of 2 bases from V and 6 bases from J, the junction contained 3 bases not matched to a gene. This chain's CDR3 is CASSFTGDDTQYF. The CDR3 DNA follows: TGTGCCAGCAGCTTCACAGGGGATGATACGCAGTATTTT. The variable domain in full, with the rest retrieved from reference TRBV5-4 and TRBJ2-3, is ETGVTQSPTHLIKTRGQQVTLRCSSQSGHNTVSWYQQALGQGPQFIFQYYREEENGRGNFPPRFSGLQFPNYSSELNVNALELDDSALYLCASSFTGDDTQYFGPGTRLTVL.

V is TRBV5-1 and J is TRBJ2-3; 11 positions agree with TRBD2. The CDR3 runs to 16 residues. The V and J ends lost 4 bases and 6 bases, in that order; junction bases with no gene match: 10. The germline V gene encodes CDR1 SGHRS and CDR2 YFSETQ. In DNA, the CDR3 is TGCGCCAGCAGCCTACCTCTAGCGGGGGGTGCGGATACGCAGTATTTT. This gives the protein CASSLPLAGGADTQYF. Together with reference TRBV5-1 and TRBJ2-3, the CDR3 gives the full variable domain: KAGVTQTPRYLIKTRGQQVTLSCSPISGHRSVSWYQQTPGQGLQFLFEYFSETQRNKGNFPGRFSGRQFSNSRSEMNVSTLELGDSALYLCASSLPLAGGADTQYFGPGTRLTVL.

This chain uses TRBV5-4 with TRBJ2-1; D is ambiguous. There are 13 residues in the CDR3. V lost 4 bases, J lost 4 bases, and 9 bases lay in between. Germline assignment: CDR1 SGHNT and CDR2 YYREEE (reference sequence). The CDR3 is CASSRNTYNEQFF. The CDR3 coding sequence is TGTGCCAGCAGCCGTAACACATACAATGAGCAGTTCTTC.

The V gene is TRBV19, the J gene TRBJ1-6; a weak D match, TRBD1 (5 bases). V was cut by 2 bases and J by 5 bases, with 10 bases left in between. Germline V gene data show CDR1 as LNHDA and CDR2 as SQIVND (reference sequence). This CDR3 has 15 amino acids. The chain's CDR3 is CASSITGTDNSPLHF. CDR3 sequence (DNA): TGTGCCAGTAGTATAACAGGCACAGATAATTCACCCCTCCACTTT. The full variable domain, with the rest looked up from reference TRBV19 and TRBJ1-6, is DGGITQSPKYLFRKEGQNVTLSCEQNLNHDAMYWYRQDPGQGLRLIYYSQIVNDFQKGDIAEGYSVSREKKESFPLTVTSAQKNPTAFYLCASSITGTDNSPLHFGNGTRLTVT.

V and J are TRBV7-3 and TRBJ2-3; TRBD2 might be the D (6 bases). The CDR3 spans 16 residues. The germline V gene has CDR1 SGHTA and CDR2 FQGTGA. Deletions cut 5 bases from V and 3 bases from J, with 18 bases between. This chain's CDR3 is CASSLGGVPTTDTQYF. The CDR3 DNA reads as TGTGCCAGCAGCCTCGGGGGAGTTCCAACTACAGATACGCAGTATTTT.

The gene calls are TRBV4-1 and TRBJ1-6; 8 bases align to TRBD1. The germline CDR1 and CDR2 sequences are MGHRA and YSYEKL. CDR3 length equals 15 residues. J gave up 7 bases and V 4 bases, and 6 bases lay outside the gene matches. CDR3: CASSPVDRDNSPLHF. DNA for the CDR3: TGCGCCAGCAGCCCGGTGGACAGGGACAATTCACCCCTCCACTTT.

Comments on this clone: The junction differs from germline at one of its ends, possibly a read error. V is TRBV7-9 and J is TRBJ2-1; D possibly corresponds to TRBD2 (7 bases). The CDR3 spans 13 residues. The V gene's germline CDR1 is SEHNR and CDR2 FQNEAQ (reference sequence). The CDR3 region is CSSSWGGHNEQFF. The CDR3 DNA reads TGTTCCAGCAGCTGGGGGGGGCACAATGAGCAGTTCTTC.

V is TRBV29-1 and J is TRBJ1-2; D is uncertain. CDR1 and CDR2 from the germline V gene are SQVTM and ANQGSEA. Trimming took off 3 bases at V and 11 bases at J, with 4 bases between the two ends. The length of the CDR3 is 8 residues. The CDR3 DNA reads as TGCAGCGTTGACGTATACACCTTC. The encoded protein is CSVDVYTF.

V usage is TRBV30 and J usage is TRBJ2-1, with TRBD1 as a possible D gene (6 bases). V dropped 2 bases and J dropped 0 bases, with 11 bases sitting between them. The germline V gene has CDR1 GTSNPN and CDR2 SVGIG (reference sequence). The CDR3 has 15 amino acids. For the CDR3, the DNA is TGTGCCTGGAGTAATGACAGGTCCTCCTACAATGAGCAGTTCTTC. Translated, it gives CAWSNDRSSYNEQFF.

With regard to this clone: One junction end does not reproduce the germline sequence, and a read error may be involved. The rearrangement links TRBV2 to TRBJ1-6, with 7 bases fitting TRBD1. The CDR3 totals 15 residues. Germline lookup yields CDR1 SNHLY and CDR2 FYNNEI. CDR3 coding DNA: TGTGCCAGCAGTGAGGGTACACAGGGGAATTCACCCCCCCACTTT. This encodes CASSEGTQGNSPPHF.

This clone was counted a few times. The chain employs TRBV2 and TRBJ2-7; D call uncertain. The V gene's germline CDR1 is SNHLY and CDR2 FYNNEI. The CDR3 sequence is 15 residues long. V was pared by 3 bases and J by 0 bases, with 12 bases between. The CDR3 nucleotides are TGTGCCAGCAGTGACTTGGCGGTGAGCTCCTACGAGCAGTACGTC. It yields the protein CASSDLAVSSYEQYV.

The chain recombines TRBV18 with TRBJ2-1; 9 nucleotides agree with TRBD2. The trim removed 6 bases at V and 7 bases at J, leaving 7 bases unmatched. Germline V gene sequence: CDR1 KGHSH, CDR2 LQKENI. The CDR3 spans 14 residues. The CDR3 nucleotides read TGTGCCAGCTCCGAGGCGGGAGGGATGAATGAGCAGTTCTTC. Amino acid sequence: CASSEAGGMNEQFF.

This clone showed up just a few times. The V gene is TRBV18, the J gene TRBJ1-5; 7 bases line up with TRBD1. Per germline, CDR1 KGHSH and CDR2 LQKENI. CDR3 length: 14 amino acids. With V trimmed by 6 bases and J by 7 bases, 9 bases remained unmatched. CDR3 protein: CASSLTGDRQPQHF. For the CDR3, the DNA is TGTGCCAGCTCTCTAACAGGGGATCGACAGCCCCAGCATTTT.

The V call is TRBV25-1, the J call TRBJ1-2; 7 bases agree with TRBD1. V shed 2 bases and J 8 bases; nucleotides not matched to a gene: 8. The CDR3 has 14 amino acids. Germline CDR1 reads MGHDK; CDR2 reads SYGVNS. The CDR3 spells CASSEKGADLGYTF. CDR3 DNA: TGTGCCAGCAGTGAAAAGGGGGCCGATTTAGGCTACACCTTC.

This clone was recorded a few times. CDR3 nucleotide sequence: TGTGCCAGCTCGGAGGCGCTAAGCTCTTACACTGAAGCTTTCTTT. Its protein product is CASSEALSSYTEAFF. The rearrangement uses TRBV18 and TRBJ1-1; D call uncertain. The germline V gene encodes CDR1 KGHSH and CDR2 LQKENI. Trimming removed 6 bases at V and 3 bases at J, with 17 bases between. The CDR3 spans 15 residues.

This chain uses TRBV6-5 with TRBJ1-1; a possible D gene is TRBD1 (5 bases). V lost 5 bases and J lost 0, with 13 bases in between. Germline V gives CDR1 MNHEY, CDR2 SVGAGI. This CDR3 has 15 residues. DNA for the CDR3: TGTGCCAGCAGTCAGATAGGACACTTGAACACTGAAGCTTTCTTT. Encoded protein: CASSQIGHLNTEAFF.

The V gene is TRBV27, the J gene TRBJ2-7, with D maybe TRBD2 (6 bases). This CDR3 contains 13 residues. Germline loops: CDR1 MNHEY, CDR2 SMNVEV (reference sequence). The germline V and J ends were trimmed by 6 bases and 3 bases, with 12 bases remaining between them. The chain's CDR3 is CASSRLGGYEQYF. The CDR3 region has the DNA TGTGCCAGCAGCCGGTTGGGGGGCTACGAGCAGTACTTC.

The J gene is TRBJ2-5, the V gene TRBV4-2; 7 nucleotides align to TRBD2. Germline V gene sequence: CDR1 LGHNA, CDR2 YNFKEQ. The CDR3 extends over 15 amino acids. The V segment lost 1 base and the J segment 1 base; nucleotides outside the gene matches: 3. CDR3: CASSQVGGSQETQYF. CDR3 DNA: TGTGCCAGCAGCCAAGTTGGCGGGAGCCAAGAGACCCAGTACTTC.